This entry lists 6 T cell receptor beta chains sequenced from one sample in a study of T-cell reconstitution after alpha-beta-depleted transplantation in children. Unique molecular identifiers were incorporated when the TCRbeta library was constructed. TCRdb fed the PCR reads into MiXCR, producing one record per CDR3 protein. Here the sample spans under 750,000 distinct CDR3 sequences, roughly 23% being singletons. The sequencing here drew on PBMCs, mostly from graft donor cells, taken 360 days after TCRalphabeta/CD19-depleted stem cell transplant. These TCRs come from a boy under two years old who had a stem cell transplant for acute myeloid leukemia, so the T cells may come from the graft donor.

In its sample, this clonotype was seen many times. This chain links TRBV15 with TRBJ2-7; no clear D. The CDR3 extends over 15 amino acids. Looked up from germline, CDR1 is LNHNV and CDR2 is YYDKDF (reference sequence). Between the trimmed V and J ends, which lost 0 bases and 3 bases, there was a span of 12 bases. The CDR3 protein is CATSRDTWGDYEQYF. The CDR3, as DNA: TGTGCCACCAGCAGAGACACATGGGGTGACTACGAGCAGTACTTC.

This clonotype was seen ten or more times. This rearrangement joins TRBV5-5 to TRBJ2-7, with D tentatively TRBD1 (6 bases). Trimming removed 4 bases from V and 0 bases from J, with 11 bases in between. Germline CDR1 SGHKS, CDR2 YYEKEE (reference sequence). This CDR3 has 14 residues. CDR3 amino acids: CASSRDRLSYEQYF. CDR3 nucleotides: TGTGCCAGCAGCAGAGACAGGCTCTCCTACGAGCAGTACTTC.

This clonotype appeared a single time. This chain uses TRBV7-2 with TRBJ2-3; tentatively, D is TRBD1 or TRBD2 (6 bases each). The germline V gene has CDR1 SGHTA and CDR2 FQGNSA. Trimming left V 1 base short and J 4 bases short, with 15 bases between. This CDR3 has 16 amino acids. Here the CDR3 DNA reads TGTGCCAGCAGCTTAGGTCTTGCCGGGGGCGCAGATACGCAGTATTTT. It yields the protein CASSLGLAGGADTQYF.

This chain links TRBV7-2 with TRBJ1-1; tentatively, D is TRBD1 (6 bases). The CDR3 has 14 amino acids. The germline V and J ends were trimmed by 4 bases and 5 bases, with 14 bases remaining between them. The V gene's germline CDR1 is SGHTA and CDR2 FQGNSA. CDR3 coding DNA: TGTGCCAGCAGCTCGACTCAGGGGAGTACTGAAGCTTTCTTT. Protein product: CASSSTQGSTEAFF.

The table lists this clonotype with many counts. This chain joins TRBV12-3 or TRBV12-4 and TRBJ2-3, with D unclear. The CDR3 is made up of 16 amino acids. V was shortened by 10 bases and J by 6 bases, with 26 bases between the two germline ends. The CDR3 is CATNRLQGWFADTQYF. The CDR3 DNA sequence: TGTGCCACCAACCGCCTCCAAGGTTGGTTCGCGGATACGCAGTATTTT.

The chain employs TRBV5-1 and TRBJ2-2; TRBD1 might be the D (5 bases). Germline V gives CDR1 SGHRS, CDR2 YFSETQ. Trimming took off 5 bases at V and 2 bases at J, with 16 bases between the two ends. The CDR3 totals 16 residues. The CDR3 DNA reads as TGCGCCAGCAGGACGACAGCCTCCCACAACACCGGGGAGCTGTTTTTT. Protein: CASRTTASHNTGELFF.